The clone carrying this T cell receptor (beta chain) appeared a single time. This sample was taken from a study of blood T cell repertoires in COVID-19. Study-level information: Researchers got acute and convalescent COVID-19 samples from the United States, Italy and Spain. T cells, B-cell-depleted T cells, or PBMCs supplied cDNA or gDNA.

The authors' processing: Reference gene primer amplification gave estimated nucleated cell counts. Produced via immunoSEQ multiplex PCR; TCRdb's table is partial and in-frame only. The D gene and trimming were derived from the DNA, and the V and J assignments and clone size from that table. The table includes approximately 90,000 clones, roughly four fifths detected once. This sequence originates from a woman at least 80 years old with acute or convalescent COVID-19. Sequencing was done on a sample of peripheral blood.

The DNA for the CDR3 is TGTGCCAGCAGGGGGACTAGCGGGGGAAAAGGGGCCGTCGAGCAGTACTTC. As protein: CASRGTSGGKGAVEQYF. The chain is built from TRBV3-1 (or the pseudogene TRBV3-2) and TRBJ2-7; 14 bases map to TRBD2. The CDR3 covers 17 residues. Germline V gene lookup returns CDR1 LGHDT and CDR2 YNNKEL (reference sequence). The trim removed 6 bases at V and 6 bases at J, leaving 13 bases unmatched.